This T cell receptor (beta chain) was recovered during a study of blood T cells in healthy people across ages. With 6 bases removed from V and 11 bases from J, the gap between germline ends came to 28 bases. The CDR3 runs 15 residues. Germline V gene lookup returns CDR1 DFQATT and CDR2 SNEGSKA (reference sequence). The authors isolated at least 7 million PBMCs per sample. With each sample, at least 5.5 micrograms of total RNA were extracted. Concerning this clonotype: What it binds is not known. This may be a read error: a much more frequent sequence differs by one nucleotide.

Whole-study findings and limits: It was the long-lived donors that had more naive CD4+ cells and higher diversity than aged donors.

A second PCR of about 7 to 12 cycles used a sample-barcoded 5' primer and a J-beta primer mix. One entry per CDR3 protein results from TCRdb running MiXCR on the 5' RACE reads. The table lists hundreds of thousands of distinct CDR3 sequences, about 51% of them singletons. The chain links TRBV20-1 to TRBJ2-5, with D tentatively TRBD1 or TRBD2 (5 bases each). The sequence was obtained from an elderly woman in good health. Sample: blood. The CDR3: CSAPSFGALQDEQYF. The CDR3 region has the DNA TGCAGTGCCCCCTCTTTCGGGGCACTTCAGGATGAGCAGTACTTC.